This T cell receptor (beta chain) stems from a study of blood T cell repertoires in COVID-19. Study details: Both acute and convalescent COVID-19 samples were obtained from the United States, Italy and Spain. The analysed material was cDNA or gDNA that came from T cells, B-cell-depleted T cells, or PBMCs.

Authors' processing steps: Amplifying reference gene primers gave estimates of nucleated cell counts. Data came from immunoSEQ multiplex PCR; TCRdb stores just in-frame clones and leaves some out. V, J and clone size derive from that table, while D and trimming were established from the DNA sequence. The sample contains fewer than 450,000 clones, around 88% of which appear only once. Patients in Seattle were enrolled during active infection, then followed longitudinally. The sequencing sample was made of peripheral blood. The TCR originated in a woman aged 45-60 years with COVID-19, enrolled during active disease.

CDR3: CASSQGDRVSYGYTF. For the CDR3, the DNA is TGTGCCAGCAGCCAAGGTGACAGGGTCTCCTATGGCTACACCTTC. The chain recombines TRBV3-1 (or the pseudogene TRBV3-2) with TRBJ1-2, with TRBD1 identical over 7 bases. Trimming at V came to 1 base and at J to 4 bases, leaving 6 bases not matched to a gene. There are 15 residues in the CDR3. Germline V gene lookup returns CDR1 LGHDT and CDR2 YNNKEL (reference sequence).